A selection of T cell receptor beta chains follows, all from one sample in a study of T-cell memory formation after mild COVID-19. In TCRdb, the 5' RACE reads were re-called with MiXCR into one record per CDR3 protein. The table shows 50,000 to 75,000 distinct CDR3 sequences, with roughly 9.9% occurring only once. Sequenced input: PBMCs or a T cell subset sorted from them (not recorded which). The receptors were gathered from a man between 18 and 35 years old who had mild COVID-19 (a few samples of this study predate the infection). Cell type and time point are not known. Both conserved end residues are part of each CDR3. The order of the fields is J gene, clone size, V gene, D gene, CDR3 protein, CDR3 DNA. D genes are given only for firm matches. Clone size is not always given. Where it is, it says once, few, many or a class for expanded clones.

j_call: TRBJ2-4
clone_size: many
v_call: TRBV18
d_call: NA
cdr3_aa: CASSPDRSKNIQYF
cdr3_nt: TGTGCCAGCTCACCGGACAGATCCAAAAACATTCAGTACTTC

j_call: TRBJ2-1
clone_size: few
v_call: TRBV6-2/TRBV6-3
d_call: TRBD2
cdr3_aa: CASLKAGATYNEQFF
cdr3_nt: TGTGCCAGCCTTAAAGCGGGGGCTACCTACAATGAGCAGTTCTTC

j_call: TRBJ2-7
clone_size: NA
v_call: TRBV7-9
d_call: TRBD2
cdr3_aa: CASRSERGAYEQYF
cdr3_nt: TGTGCCAGCAGGTCAGAGCGGGGGGCCTACGAGCAGTACTTC

j_call: TRBJ2-7
clone_size: NA
v_call: TRBV4-3
d_call: NA
cdr3_aa: CASSRAQTGDISYEQYF
cdr3_nt: TGCGCCAGCAGCCGAGCTCAGACCGGGGATATCTCCTACGAGCAGTACTTC

j_call: TRBJ1-2
clone_size: NA
v_call: TRBV4-3
d_call: NA
cdr3_aa: CASSQGTASEVYGYTF
cdr3_nt: TGCGCCAGCAGCCAAGGGACAGCCTCTGAGGTTTATGGCTACACCTTC

j_call: TRBJ1-6
clone_size: many
v_call: TRBV20-1
d_call: NA
cdr3_aa: CSAREVAGSPLHF
cdr3_nt: TGCAGTGCTAGAGAGGTGGCGGGTTCACCCCTCCACTTT

j_call: TRBJ1-3
clone_size: many
v_call: TRBV7-9
d_call: TRBD1
cdr3_aa: CASSKDREHTIYF
cdr3_nt: TGTGCCAGCAGCAAAGACAGGGAACACACCATATATTTT

j_call: TRBJ2-7
clone_size: few
v_call: TRBV7-9
d_call: NA
cdr3_aa: CASSTTRTGGYEQYF
cdr3_nt: TGTGCCAGCAGCACAACCCGGACAGGAGGGTACGAGCAGTACTTC

j_call: TRBJ1-1
clone_size: NA
v_call: TRBV10-2
d_call: NA
cdr3_aa: CASRWTGGNTEAFF
cdr3_nt: TGCGCCAGCAGATGGACGGGGGGAAACACTGAAGCTTTCTTT

j_call: TRBJ2-7
clone_size: NA
v_call: TRBV7-2
d_call: NA
cdr3_aa: CASSTGNSYEQYF
cdr3_nt: TGTGCCAGCTCGACGGGGAACTCCTACGAGCAGTACTTC